This T cell receptor beta chain is drawn from a study of T cell changes during pregnancy in multiple sclerosis. V trimming: 5 bases; J trimming: 2 bases; junction bases outside the gene matches: 5. This CDR3 contains 15 residues. The germline V gene encodes CDR1 SGHTA and CDR2 FQGTGA. Some clones are missing from TCRdb's copy, which holds only in-frame ones; the method was immunoSEQ multiplex PCR. The sample consists of tens of thousands of clones, roughly 92% of them appearing once. J is TRBJ2-1 and V is TRBV7-3, with 8 bases fitting TRBD1. This TCR was sampled from a female donor with multiple sclerosis, enrolled in a pregnancy study. The material sequenced was peripheral blood, taken in the first trimester of pregnancy. In DNA form, the CDR3 reads TGTGCCAGCAGCCCACTGGACAGGGCCTACAATGAGCAGTTCTTC. Protein sequence: CASSPLDRAYNEQFF.